What follows are 25 T cell receptor beta chains derived from one specimen sequenced in a study of molecular identifiers for immune sequencing clone quantification. From the PCR reads, TCRdb called clonotypes with MiXCR, one entry per CDR3 protein. The sample shows more than 450,000 distinct CDR3 sequences, around 23% of them seen only once. The sequenced material came from naive CD8+ T cells from blood, with Jurkat cell RNA spiked in. Subset of the sample: FACS-sorted CD8+CD4-CCR7+CD45RA+ naive T cells. All receptors derive from a human donor in good health. Some libraries in this study had Jurkat cell RNA spiked in.

This clonotype came up a few times. V gene TRBV7-9 combines with J gene TRBJ1-2, with a possible D match to TRBD1 (5 bases). V was cut by 1 base and J by 3 bases, with 12 bases left in between. Germline V CDR1 and CDR2: SEHNR, FQNEAQ (reference sequence). The CDR3 is made up of 15 amino acids. CDR3 amino acids: CASSLGDGPDYGYTF. CDR3 coding DNA: TGTGCCAGCAGCTTAGGGGACGGTCCAGACTATGGCTACACCTTC.

The chain recombines TRBV30 with TRBJ2-3; D is unresolved. The CDR3 contains 12 residues. Germline CDR1 is GTSNPN and CDR2 is SVGIG (reference sequence). V lost 2 bases, J lost 6 bases, and 9 bases lay in between. The CDR3 is CAWSSLFDTQYF. CDR3 DNA: TGTGCCTGGAGTTCTCTCTTCGATACGCAGTATTTT.

This clonotype was recorded many times. The chain combines TRBV10-3 with TRBJ2-3; tentatively, D is TRBD2 (6 bases). Germline CDR1 and CDR2: ENHRY and SYGVKD. The CDR3 has 15 residues. V lost 3 bases and J lost 0, with 10 bases in between. CDR3 sequence reads: CAISDQRVSTDTQYF. For the CDR3, the DNA is TGTGCCATCAGTGACCAGCGGGTTAGCACAGATACGCAGTATTTT.

J is TRBJ2-7 and V is TRBV12-3 or TRBV12-4, with D perhaps given as TRBD1 or TRBD2 (5 bases each). The CDR3 totals 14 residues. V shed 11 bases and J shed 6 bases, with 23 bases lying between them. Here the CDR3 reads CARNPGSPPGEQYF. The DNA for the CDR3 is TGTGCCCGCAATCCAGGGAGCCCCCCGGGCGAGCAGTACTTC.

This clonotype came up a few times. The rearrangement links TRBV4-2 to TRBJ2-5, with 9 bases matching TRBD1. Per germline, CDR1 LGHNA and CDR2 YNFKEQ. Unmatched junction bases numbered 7, after V lost 1 base and J lost 1 base. This CDR3 comprises 17 residues. Written as DNA, the CDR3 is TGTGCCAGCAGCCAAGCCCCGGACAGGGGCCTCCAAGAGACCCAGTACTTC. Translating gives CASSQAPDRGLQETQYF.

This clonotype was found a few times. The genes are TRBV12-3 or TRBV12-4 and TRBJ2-3; maybe TRBD2 (5 bases). This CDR3 is built from 15 residues. Trimming cost V 0 bases and J 1 base, with 8 bases left between them. This CDR3 reads CASSLAAARTDTQYF. The CDR3 bases are TGTGCCAGCAGTTTAGCAGCGGCTCGCACAGATACGCAGTATTTT.

The table lists this clonotype with many counts. The rearrangement uses TRBV6-5 and TRBJ2-7; 10 nucleotides match TRBD1. The CDR3 is made up of 14 amino acids. The germline V gene has CDR1 MNHEY and CDR2 SVGAGI. V gave up 5 bases and J gave up 4 bases; unmatched junction bases: 5. DNA for the CDR3: TGTGCCAGCAGTGTCCGGGACAGGGGTTACGAGCAGTACTTC. Translating gives CASSVRDRGYEQYF.

The table lists this clonotype with many counts. The chain joins TRBV29-1 to TRBJ2-5, with D uncertain. The CDR3 covers 13 residues. V shed 2 bases and J shed 0 bases, with 7 bases lying between them. Looked up from germline, CDR1 is SQVTM and CDR2 is ANQGSEA. The CDR3 here is CSVERRYQETQYF. CDR3 coding DNA: TGCAGCGTTGAACGCAGGTACCAAGAGACCCAGTACTTC.

This clonotype has ten or more counts. The J gene is TRBJ2-7, the V gene TRBV25-1, with D hard to call. The V end was cut by 3 bases, the J end by 0 bases, with 3 bases between. This CDR3 is 12 amino acids long. Germline assignment: CDR1 MGHDK and CDR2 SYGVNS. The CDR3 DNA reads as TGTGCCAGCAGTGACCACTCCTACGAGCAGTACTTC. The encoded protein is CASSDHSYEQYF.

V gene TRBV19 combines with J gene TRBJ2-2; 10 bases match TRBD2. CDR1 and CDR2 (germline): LNHDA, SQIVND (reference sequence). This CDR3 region has 13 residues. The V segment lost 3 bases and the J segment 8 bases; nucleotides outside the gene matches: 0. The CDR3 sequence: CASSMGLAGELFF. For the CDR3, the DNA is TGTGCCAGTAGTATGGGACTAGCGGGGGAGCTGTTTTTT.

There are a few counts of this clonotype. This rearrangement joins TRBV20-1 to TRBJ2-3; 7 bases agree with TRBD1. With V trimmed by 3 bases and J by 3 bases, 18 bases remained unmatched. Germline values: CDR1 DFQATT, CDR2 SNEGSKA (reference sequence). The length of the CDR3 is 18 residues. CDR3: CSASWALQGRFQTDTQYF. CDR3 sequence (DNA): TGCAGTGCTAGTTGGGCCTTACAGGGGCGCTTTCAGACAGATACGCAGTATTTT.

This clonotype was observed at least ten times. The chain joins TRBV20-1 to TRBJ2-3; D is undetermined. The germline V gene has CDR1 DFQATT and CDR2 SNEGSKA (reference sequence). The CDR3 spans 14 residues. The V and J ends lost 0 bases and 5 bases respectively, with 12 bases between them. Here the CDR3 DNA reads TGCAGTGCTAGAGAATTTAGAAACCTAGATACGCAGTATTTT. This encodes CSAREFRNLDTQYF.

This clonotype was picked up a small number of times. The V and J genes are TRBV12-3 or TRBV12-4 and TRBJ2-4; a possible D gene is TRBD1 (6 bases). V was clipped by 5 bases and J by 0 bases, with 26 bases between them. The CDR3 runs 20 residues. In nucleotides, the CDR3 is TGTGCCAGCAGTACATTACGAGAGGTTGCAGGGGAAGTAGCCAAAAACATTCAGTACTTC. Amino acid sequence: CASSTLREVAGEVAKNIQYF.

At least ten counts were recorded for this clonotype. This chain uses TRBV9 with TRBJ2-3, with D possibly being TRBD1 (6 bases). Germline V CDR1 and CDR2: SGDLS, YYNGEE. V dropped 3 bases and J dropped 5 bases, with 10 bases sitting between them. The CDR3 consists of 13 residues. CDR3 nucleotides: TGTGCCAGCAGCGGGGGGCCCGGAGATACGCAGTATTTT. This translates into CASSGGPGDTQYF.

The rearrangement joins TRBV12-3 or TRBV12-4 to TRBJ2-7; either TRBD1 or TRBD2 may fit D (5 bases each). This CDR3 contains 12 residues. V lost 9 bases to trimming and J lost 4 bases, with 13 bases between them. In DNA form, the CDR3 reads TGTGCCAGTGGGGGAAGCGTATACGAGCAGTACTTC. This gives the protein CASGGSVYEQYF.

This clonotype appeared a few times. The chain combines TRBV30 with TRBJ1-1; no clear D gene. Trimming took 2 bases from V and 1 from J, leaving 11 bases between them. Germline values: CDR1 GTSNPN, CDR2 SVGIG (reference sequence). The length of the CDR3 is 14 residues. The CDR3 bases are TGTGCCTGGAGTCACGGCGGCCCGAACACTGAAGCTTTCTTT. As protein: CAWSHGGPNTEAFF.

The rearrangement links TRBV13 to TRBJ2-1, with 8 positions matching TRBD1. The germline V gene has CDR1 PRHDT and CDR2 FYEKMQ (reference sequence). V shed 2 bases and J 8 bases; nucleotides not matched to a gene: 5. The CDR3 loop spans 14 amino acids. CDR3 sequence: CASSLSTGAYEQFF. In DNA, the CDR3 is TGTGCCAGCAGCTTATCGACAGGGGCCTATGAGCAGTTCTTC.

In this sample, this clonotype turned up many times. J is TRBJ2-5 and V is TRBV5-6; the D is unclear. The CDR3 covers 13 residues. The germline V and J ends were trimmed by 0 bases and 3 bases, with 6 bases remaining between them. The germline CDR1 and CDR2 sequences are SGHDT and YYEEEE. CDR3 amino acids: CASSLEGKETQYF. The CDR3 nucleotides are TGTGCCAGCAGCTTGGAAGGCAAAGAGACCCAGTACTTC. The whole variable domain, remainder taken from reference TRBV5-6 and TRBJ2-5, is DAGVTQSPTHLIKTRGQQVTLRCSPKSGHDTVSWYQQALGQGPQFIFQYYEEEERQRGNFPDRFSGHQFPNYSSELNVNALLLGDSALYLCASSLEGKETQYFGPGTRLLVL.

This clonotype has just a few counts. The V gene is TRBV30, the J gene TRBJ2-7, with D possibly called TRBD1 or TRBD2 (5 bases each). Germline V lookup: CDR1 GTSNPN, CDR2 SVGIG (reference sequence). Deletions cut 2 bases from V and 7 bases from J, with 12 bases between. The CDR3 is made up of 12 amino acids. Here the CDR3 reads CAWSFVGEEQYF. For the CDR3, the DNA is TGTGCCTGGAGTTTCGTGGGGGAAGAGCAGTACTTC.

This clonotype was detected only a few times. This chain uses TRBV19 with TRBJ1-5, with 7 bases fitting TRBD1. The CDR3 spans 12 residues. After removal of 8 bases from V and 6 bases from J, the junction contained 4 bases not matched to a gene. Germline V lookup: CDR1 LNHDA, CDR2 SQIVND (reference sequence). CDR3 coding DNA: TGTGCCAGTCAGGGGGGAGGTCAGCCCCAGCATTTT. It translates to CASQGGGQPQHF.

This clonotype has only a few counts. This chain uses TRBV20-1 with TRBJ2-2; D unclear. V was pared by 4 bases and J by 1 base, with 4 bases between. Germline V lookup: CDR1 DFQATT, CDR2 SNEGSKA (reference sequence). The CDR3 runs to 12 residues. CDR3 in amino acids: CSAMGNTGELFF. CDR3 nucleotides: TGCAGTGCTATGGGGAACACCGGGGAGCTGTTTTTT.

The rearrangement uses TRBV24-1 and TRBJ2-5, with D possibly being TRBD1 or TRBD2 (5 bases each). Germline V gene sequence: CDR1 KGHDR, CDR2 SFDVKD. Trimming removed 3 bases from V and 7 bases from J, with 14 bases in between. This CDR3 is built from 14 residues. CDR3 protein: CATSDTDTAGTQYF. The DNA for the CDR3 is TGTGCCACCAGTGATACGGACACGGCGGGGACCCAGTACTTC.

This sequence joins TRBV29-1 and TRBJ2-1, with D unclear. The V gene lost 1 base and the J gene lost 0 bases, with 16 bases spanning the gap. The CDR3 runs to 17 residues. Germline values: CDR1 SQVTM, CDR2 ANQGSEA. The CDR3 loop is CSVEAPARARSYNEQFF. CDR3 nucleotide sequence: TGCAGCGTTGAAGCTCCGGCCCGGGCGCGCTCCTACAATGAGCAGTTCTTC.

This clonotype was observed a handful of times. The chain couples TRBV28 to TRBJ2-7; 8 bases agree with TRBD2. The CDR3 is made up of 14 amino acids. Per the germline V gene, CDR1 is MDHEN and CDR2 is SYDVKM. With V trimmed by 5 bases and J by 2 bases, 5 bases remained unmatched. The CDR3 region has the DNA TGTGCCAGCAGTCCCAGCGGGAGCCCCTACGAGCAGTACTTC. As protein: CASSPSGSPYEQYF. The whole variable domain, remainder taken from reference TRBV28 and TRBJ2-7, is DVKVTQSSRYLVKRTGEKVFLECVQDMDHENMFWYRQDPGLGLRLIYFSYDVKMKEKGDIPEGYSVSREKKERFSLILESASTNQTSMYLCASSPSGSPYEQYFGPGTRLTVT.

With regard to this clonotype: The conserved closing phenylalanine or tryptophan is absent in this CDR3, likely reflecting a read error. V gene TRBV5-6 combines with J gene TRBJ2-1; TRBD2 might be the D (6 bases). CDR1 is SGHDT and CDR2 is YYEEEE in the germline V gene. The V end was cut by 4 bases, the J end by 4 bases, with 15 bases between. The CDR3 is made up of 15 amino acids. CDR3 sequence: CASSPGLATYNEQFY. Written as DNA, the CDR3 is TGTGCCAGCAGCCCGGGACTCGCCACGTACAATGAGCAGTTCTAC.